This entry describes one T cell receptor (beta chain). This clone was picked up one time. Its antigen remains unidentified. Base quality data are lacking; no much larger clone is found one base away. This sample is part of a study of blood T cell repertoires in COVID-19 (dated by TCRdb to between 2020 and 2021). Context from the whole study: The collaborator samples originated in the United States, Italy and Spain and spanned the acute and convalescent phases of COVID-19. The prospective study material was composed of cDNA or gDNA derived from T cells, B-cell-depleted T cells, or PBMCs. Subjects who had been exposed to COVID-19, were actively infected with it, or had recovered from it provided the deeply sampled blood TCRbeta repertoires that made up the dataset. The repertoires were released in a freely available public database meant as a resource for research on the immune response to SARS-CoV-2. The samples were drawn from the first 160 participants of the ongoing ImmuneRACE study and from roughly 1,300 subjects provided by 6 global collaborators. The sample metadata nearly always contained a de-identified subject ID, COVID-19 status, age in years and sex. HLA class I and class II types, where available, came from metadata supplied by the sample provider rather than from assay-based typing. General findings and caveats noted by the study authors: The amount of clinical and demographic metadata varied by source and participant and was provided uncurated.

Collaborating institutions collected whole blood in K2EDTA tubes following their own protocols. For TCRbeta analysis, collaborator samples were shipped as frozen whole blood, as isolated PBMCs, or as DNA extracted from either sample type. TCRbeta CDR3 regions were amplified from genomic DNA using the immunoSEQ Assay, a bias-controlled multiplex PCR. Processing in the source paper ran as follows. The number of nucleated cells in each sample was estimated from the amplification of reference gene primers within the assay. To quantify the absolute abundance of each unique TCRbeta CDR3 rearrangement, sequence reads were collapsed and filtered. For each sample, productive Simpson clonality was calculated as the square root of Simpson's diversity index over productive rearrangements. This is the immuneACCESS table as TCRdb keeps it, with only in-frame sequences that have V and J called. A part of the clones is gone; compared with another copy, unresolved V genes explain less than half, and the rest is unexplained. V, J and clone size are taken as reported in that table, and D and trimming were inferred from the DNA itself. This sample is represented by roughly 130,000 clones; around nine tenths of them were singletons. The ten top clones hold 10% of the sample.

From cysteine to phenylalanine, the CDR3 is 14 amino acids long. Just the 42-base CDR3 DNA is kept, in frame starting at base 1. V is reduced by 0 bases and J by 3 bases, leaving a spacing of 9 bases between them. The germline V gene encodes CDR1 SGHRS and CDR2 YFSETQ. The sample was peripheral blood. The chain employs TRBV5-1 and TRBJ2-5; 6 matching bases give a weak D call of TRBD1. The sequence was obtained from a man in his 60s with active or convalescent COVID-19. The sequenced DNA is TGCGCCAGCAGCTTGGGCCACAGGGAAGAGACCCAGTACTTC. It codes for CASSLGHREETQYF.